The clone carrying this T cell receptor beta chain has only one observation. Its antigen remains unidentified. Trimming took 2 bases from V and 0 from J; bases not matched to a gene: 5. The CDR3 runs to 18 residues. Germline V gene data show CDR1 as SGHRS and CDR2 as YFSETQ. The table came from immunoSEQ multiplex PCR; TCRdb's copy has only in-frame clones and leaves some out. The data hold some 150,000 clones, with just over 90% observed a single time. These data belong to a study of cytomegalovirus exposure and HLA in healthy donors. General study points: The study labeled more than 150 TCR beta chains cytomegalovirus-associated. Reports credit the classifier with highly specific, highly sensitive diagnosis of cytomegalovirus status.

This chain links TRBV5-1 with TRBJ2-2; 12 nucleotides match TRBD2. The clonotype originates from a man younger than 35 in good health and CMV-seronegative. What was sequenced was PBMCs. The DNA of the CDR3 is TGCGCCAGCAGCTTATCTAGCGGGGGGGCTGCGAACACCGGGGAGCTGTTTTTT. Protein: CASSLSSGGAANTGELFF.